This is a list of T cell receptor beta chains from one sample in a study of regulatory T cells in long-lasting Graves disease. TCRdb used MiXCR to reprocess the multiplex PCR reads, holding one entry per CDR3 protein. In the table there are about 500,000 distinct CDR3 sequences, around 13% of which are singletons. The same specimen was also included in a second study, on T cells in Graves' hyperthyroidism and ophthalmopathy.

The material sequenced was peripheral blood mononuclear cells (PBMCs), taken at new diagnosis, from a patient treated with antithyroid drugs. The receptors were sampled from a woman in her 30s with Graves disease. CDR3s include the opening cysteine and the closing phenylalanine or tryptophan. The D gene is left open where the match is weak. Clone sizes are given selectively: once, few, many, or a class where the clone is expanded.

>few|TRBV10-2|TRBJ2-2|TRBD1
TGCGCCGGGGCCCGGGACAGGGCCGGGGAGCTGTTTTTT
CAGARDRAGELFF
>many|TRBV10-1|TRBJ2-1|TRBD2
TGCGCCACGTCCCCAGCGGGGTCCTACAATGAGCAGTTCTTC
CATSPAGSYNEQFF
>once|TRBV4-3|TRBJ2-1|.
TGCGCCAGCAACCAAGATACGCGCAGACCCTACAATGAGCAGTTCTTC
CASNQDTRRPYNEQFF
>many|TRBV28|TRBJ1-5|TRBD1
TGTGCCAGCAGTTTACCGGACAGGGTCAATCAGCCCCAGCATTTT
CASSLPDRVNQPQHF
>many|TRBV28|TRBJ2-7|.
TGTGCCAGCAGTCCCGGGACTTCGAGCTCCTACGAGCAGTACTTC
CASSPGTSSSYEQYF
>many|TRBV19|TRBJ1-2|.
TGTGCCAGTAACCAACTCAGGGTAAACTATGGCTACACCTTC
CASNQLRVNYGYTF
>many|TRBV27|TRBJ1-1|.
TGTGCCAGCAGTTTTCGCATGAACACTGAAGCTTTCTTT
CASSFRMNTEAFF
>.|TRBV6-1|TRBJ1-6|TRBD1
TGTGCCAGCAGTACCCTGACAGGGGGTGGTAAATCACCCCTCCACTTT
CASSTLTGGGKSPLHF
>many|TRBV18|TRBJ2-2|.
TGTGCCAGCTCAGAAAGAAGGAACACCGGGGAGCTGTTTTTT
CASSERRNTGELFF
>many|TRBV11-1|TRBJ2-5|.
TGTGCCAGCAGATCCGGGACTGGAGAGACCCAGTACTTC
CASRSGTGETQYF
>few|TRBV19|TRBJ2-1|TRBD1
TGTGCCAGTAGCATAATGGGGGACAGGAGTTACAATGAGCAGTTCTTC
CASSIMGDRSYNEQFF
>.|TRBV7-9|TRBJ1-6|.
TGTGCCATCAGCTTAGGGAATTCACCCCTCCACTTT
CAISLGNSPLHF
>many|TRBV9|TRBJ1-2|.
TGTGCCAGCAGCGTAGACGTGGGACCCGCTGGTGGCTACACCTTC
CASSVDVGPAGGYTF
>.|TRBV3-1|TRBJ2-2|.
TGTGCCAGCAGCCTCTCTCCCCTGCAGGGCACCGGGGAGCTGTTTTTT
CASSLSPLQGTGELFF
>many|TRBV5-1|TRBJ1-4|.
TGCGCCAGCAGCTTGGTTCACCCAGGAGAAAAACTGTTTTTT
CASSLVHPGEKLFF
>many|TRBV10-3|TRBJ2-7|TRBD1
TGTGCCACCGGCGTGGCGGCGGTGAGAAAGGACAGGGGGCTCACCTACGAGCAGTACTTC
CATGVAAVRKDRGLTYEQYF
>many|TRBV5-1|TRBJ1-3|.
TGCGCCAGCAGCCCTCTCCCGACAATCGGAAACACCATATATTTT
CASSPLPTIGNTIYF
>few|TRBV19|TRBJ1-6|.
TGTGCCAGTAGTATCTCCATGACAGCGTCCGGGGGAAATTCACCCCTCCACTTT
CASSISMTASGGNSPLHF
>few|TRBV19|TRBJ2-3|TRBD2
TGTGCCAGTAGTCCCCGGACTAGCGCGGCAGATACGCAGTATTTT
CASSPRTSAADTQYF
>many|TRBV5-8|TRBJ2-3|.
TGTGCCAGCAGCTTGCTCAGATTTGGGACAGATACGCAGTATTTT
CASSLLRFGTDTQYF
>many|TRBV2|TRBJ2-1|.
TGTGCCAGCAGTGTGGACAGCCCGGCCTACAATGAGCAGTTCTTC
CASSVDSPAYNEQFF
>.|TRBV7-9|TRBJ2-3|.
TGTGCCAGCAGCTCGACGGGGATTGGGACAGATACGCAGTATTTT
CASSSTGIGTDTQYF
>few|TRBV15|TRBJ2-5|.
TGTGCCACCAGCAGAGTCGGTGGGGGCCAAGAGACCCAGTACTTC
CATSRVGGGQETQYF
>many|TRBV28|TRBJ2-1|TRBD2
TGTGCCAGCAGACTAGCGGGAGTAAGTGAGCAGTTCTTC
CASRLAGVSEQFF
>few|TRBV7-2|TRBJ2-2|.
TGTGCCAGCAGCTTTAGGGGGACGGGCAGGGAGCTGTTTTTT
CASSFRGTGRELFF
>many|TRBV28|TRBJ1-5|.
TGTGCCAGCACCCTGGGGGCGATTTTGCCCCAGCATTTT
CASTLGAILPQHF
>many|TRBV6-1|TRBJ1-3|.
TGTGCCAGCAGCGGAGGGAACTCTGGAAACACCATATATTTT
CASSGGNSGNTIYF
>many|TRBV12-3/TRBV12-4|TRBJ1-5|TRBD1
TGTGCCAGCAGGGGATTGACAGGGGGGAACCAGCCCCAGCATTTT
CASRGLTGGNQPQHF
>many|TRBV2|TRBJ1-2|.
TGTGCCGGAGCATTACTTTCCCTCTATGGCTACACCTTC
CAGALLSLYGYTF
>many|TRBV6-1|TRBJ1-6|.
TGTGCCAGCAGTGGCGGGCAGCTCAGCTCCTATAATTCACCCCTCCACTTT
CASSGGQLSSYNSPLHF
>.|TRBV9|TRBJ2-1|TRBD2
TGTGCCAGCAGCGTGGGGACTACAATGATTGAGCAGTTCTTC
CASSVGTTMIEQFF
>many|TRBV6-2/TRBV6-3|TRBJ1-5|.
TGTGCCAGCAGTTACGGACACTTCTCTAGCAATCAGCCCCAGCATTTT
CASSYGHFSSNQPQHF
>few|TRBV6-2/TRBV6-3|TRBJ1-1|TRBD1
TGTGCCAGCAGAGTCGGGACAGCGGGCGCTGAAGCTTTCTTT
CASRVGTAGAEAFF
>.|TRBV19|TRBJ1-2|.
TGTGCCAGTAGTATTGGTGACTATGGCTACACCTTC
CASSIGDYGYTF
>.|TRBV19|TRBJ2-3|.
TGTGCCAGTAGTATAGGGGGGAGAGGGGACATCACAGATACGCAGTATTTT
CASSIGGRGDITDTQYF
>many|TRBV11-3|TRBJ1-1|.
TGTGCCAGCAGCCCTCCGGTTACGCTGCGGACTGAAGCTTTCTTT
CASSPPVTLRTEAFF
>many|TRBV7-2|TRBJ1-1|.
TGTGCCAGCAGCTTAGGTAGCGACACTGAAGCTTTCTTT
CASSLGSDTEAFF
>.|TRBV13|TRBJ2-7|TRBD2
TGTGCCAGCAGCTTGAAAGGCGGGAGAGGAGGTCCCGAGCAGTACTTC
CASSLKGGRGGPEQYF
>many|TRBV11-2|TRBJ2-7|.
TGTGCCAGCAGCCCCGTCTTAGCAGAAGAGGACTACGAGCAGTACTTC
CASSPVLAEEDYEQYF
>.|TRBV20-1|TRBJ2-1|TRBD1
TGCAGTACTAGAGTAGGGGGCAGGGGGCAGGATGAGCAGTTCTTC
CSTRVGGRGQDEQFF
>few|TRBV7-9|TRBJ2-2|TRBD2
TGTGCCAGCAGCTTAGTGGTAGCGAGCGGGAGTGTCACCGGGGAGCTGTTTTTT
CASSLVVASGSVTGELFF
>few|TRBV15|TRBJ2-7|.
TGTGCCACCAGATCCCCCGGCTCCTACGAGCAGTACTTC
CATRSPGSYEQYF
>.|TRBV30|TRBJ2-7|.
TGTGCCTGGAGTGTAGCCGGTCCGCAGTACTTC
CAWSVAGPQYF
>.|TRBV4-3|TRBJ1-1|TRBD1
TGCGCCAGCAGCCAAGATCGGGGGGGACAGCTTTTTACTGAAGCTTTCTTT
CASSQDRGGQLFTEAFF
>many|TRBV29-1|TRBJ1-2|TRBD1
TGCAGCGTTGTCGGGGGTCAGGGGGTCTCCGGCTACACCTTC
CSVVGGQGVSGYTF
>.|TRBV3-1|TRBJ2-7|.
TGTGCCAGCAGCCCCTGGACGGAGCCCTACGAGCAGTACTTC
CASSPWTEPYEQYF
>.|TRBV29-1|TRBJ1-4|.
TGCAGCGCTCTGACGGGGGGAAATGAAAAACTGTTTTTT
CSALTGGNEKLFF
>few|TRBV4-1|TRBJ2-1|.
TGCGCCAGCAGCCAGAGGGGCGGGTATGAGCAGTTCTTC
CASSQRGGYEQFF
>many|TRBV20-1|TRBJ2-1|.
TGCAGTGCTAGAAGAACTAAGATCATTCCCAATGAGCAGTTCTTC
CSARRTKIIPNEQFF
>many|TRBV10-3|TRBJ2-7|TRBD2
TGTGCCATCAGTGAAGTGGGACTAGCGGGAGGGCGACACTACGAGCAGTACTTC
CAISEVGLAGGRHYEQYF
>many|TRBV3-1|TRBJ2-5|TRBD2
TGTGCCAGCAGCCTTATAGCGGGACCCGGCCAAGAGACCCAGTACTTC
CASSLIAGPGQETQYF
>.|TRBV7-8|TRBJ1-6|TRBD1
TGTGCCAGCAGCTTAGGCCCTCATAGACAGGGAGCTAATTCACCCCTCCACTTT
CASSLGPHRQGANSPLHF
>few|TRBV4-1|TRBJ2-7|.
TGCGCCAGCAGCCAATCGACCTACGAGCAGTACTTC
CASSQSTYEQYF
>many|TRBV6-5|TRBJ2-1|TRBD1
TGTGCCAGCAGTTACGGAGCCAGGGGGTTTTACAATGAGCAGTTCTTC
CASSYGARGFYNEQFF